Listed below are T cell receptor beta chains from one sample, sequenced in a study of blood T cell repertoires in COVID-19. Sequencing used immunoSEQ multiplex PCR; TCRdb keeps in-frame clones, though not all of them. The sample lists approximately 67,000 clones, approximately 91% occurring once. Input material: peripheral blood. The origin of the receptors is a human donor in a cohort sampled during active COVID-19. The conserved cysteine and the conserved F or W are not part of the CDR3 here. Each record gives: V gene, J gene, CDR3 protein.

TRBV28	TRBJ2-2	ASSLLGGTAGELF
TRBV19	TRBJ1-2	ASRQDRGAGYT
TRBV9	TRBJ2-2	ASSVDSLPGELF
TRBV29-1	TRBJ1-2	SAPGQGVLRT
TRBV27	TRBJ1-2	ASSLGAEYGYT
TRBV5-1	TRBJ1-1	ASSFGVEAEAF
TRBV11-1	TRBJ2-3	ASSPSGRAGDTQY
TRBV30	TRBJ1-4	AWTPFGDSLGRGKLF
TRBV11-3	TRBJ2-2	ASSLLAGTGELF
TRBV30	TRBJ1-1	AWSYRVDTEAF
TRBV6-6	TRBJ1-4	ASRLPGEGEKLF
TRBV11-2	TRBJ1-1	ASSLVGNTRNTEAF
TRBV5-5	TRBJ1-5	ASSGGGAEPQH
TRBV10-3	TRBJ1-1	AINRGIEGGNTEAF
TRBV5-1	TRBJ1-1	ASSTGQLGTEAF
TRBV5-8	TRBJ2-3	ASSSGTSGGGGTDTQY
TRBV5-1	TRBJ2-5	ASSLSGAGETQY
TRBV24-1	TRBJ2-1	ATSDRNHEEQF
TRBV10-3	TRBJ2-3	AIRRGLAGVTDTQY
TRBV19	TRBJ2-3	ASSITRDTQY
TRBV7-3	TRBJ2-2	ASSVAGLAVNTGELF
TRBV7-3	TRBJ1-6	ASSLGGENSPLH
TRBV5-8	TRBJ2-2	ASSLFPGGTGELF
TRBV30	TRBJ2-7	AWSLAGDEQY
TRBV7-2	TRBJ1-1	ASLGQWNTEAF
TRBV7-2	TRBJ2-1	ASSLGGGGLYNEQF
TRBV7-2	TRBJ1-2	ASSPLIGTGMYGYT
TRBV24-1	TRBJ2-7	ATSSGQGAYEQY
TRBV20-1	TRBJ2-5	SALSRTQY
TRBV7-2	TRBJ1-2	ASSLWGHTNYGYT
TRBV5-1	TRBJ2-5	ASSGGTSEWTQY
TRBV7-2	TRBJ2-3	ASSLTGLATDTQY
TRBV7-3	TRBJ2-1	ASSLNAGVLGEQF
TRBV2	TRBJ1-3	ASSLDHGNTIY
TRBV3-1/TRBV3-2	TRBJ2-4	ASSQDWSTKNIQY
TRBV25-1	TRBJ1-2	ASSGGTDRTNYGYT
TRBV6-6	TRBJ1-1	ASSTPRGGAPTEAF
TRBV12-3/TRBV12-4	TRBJ2-2	ASSLLAGELF
TRBV11-3	TRBJ2-1	ASSLSGTGGNEQF
TRBV4-3	TRBJ1-3	ASSQAPGGSGNTIY